This TCR beta chain was captured by sequencing in a study of blood T cell repertoires in COVID-19. From germline, CDR1 is SNHLY and CDR2 FYNNEI. The ends were cut back, 8 bases at V and 3 bases at J, with 11 bases in the middle. CDR3 length equals 12 residues. Clones were read by immunoSEQ multiplex PCR, and TCRdb kept only the in-frame ones, dropping some. The sample has a few hundred thousand clones, about four fifths seen once; the top ten hold around 1.2%. The sequence was obtained from a woman between 50 and 59 years old with acute or convalescent COVID-19. V is TRBV2 and J is TRBJ2-7; TRBD1 is a possible D gene (6 bases). The sequencing sample was made of peripheral blood. The CDR3 sequence: CASRTDDYEQYF. CDR3 in DNA: TGTGCCAGCCGGACAGACGACTACGAGCAGTACTTC.